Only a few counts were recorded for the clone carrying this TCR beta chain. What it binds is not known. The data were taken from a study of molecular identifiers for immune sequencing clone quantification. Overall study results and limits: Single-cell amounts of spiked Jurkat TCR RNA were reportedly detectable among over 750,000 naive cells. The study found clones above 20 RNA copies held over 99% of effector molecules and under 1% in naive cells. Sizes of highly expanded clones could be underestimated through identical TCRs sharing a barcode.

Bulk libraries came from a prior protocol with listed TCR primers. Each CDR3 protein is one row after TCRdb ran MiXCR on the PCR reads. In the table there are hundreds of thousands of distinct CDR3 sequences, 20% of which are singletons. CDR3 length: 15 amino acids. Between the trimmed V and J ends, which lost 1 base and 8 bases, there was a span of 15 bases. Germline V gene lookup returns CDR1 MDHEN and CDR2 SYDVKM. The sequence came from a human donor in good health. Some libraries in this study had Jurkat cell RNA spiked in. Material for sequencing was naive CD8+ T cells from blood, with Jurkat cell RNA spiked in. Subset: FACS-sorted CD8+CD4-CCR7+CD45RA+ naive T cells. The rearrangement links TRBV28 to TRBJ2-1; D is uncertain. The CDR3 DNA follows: TGTGCCAGCAGTTTATCTATCCCGGACCGGGATGAGCAGTTCTTC. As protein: CASSLSIPDRDEQFF.